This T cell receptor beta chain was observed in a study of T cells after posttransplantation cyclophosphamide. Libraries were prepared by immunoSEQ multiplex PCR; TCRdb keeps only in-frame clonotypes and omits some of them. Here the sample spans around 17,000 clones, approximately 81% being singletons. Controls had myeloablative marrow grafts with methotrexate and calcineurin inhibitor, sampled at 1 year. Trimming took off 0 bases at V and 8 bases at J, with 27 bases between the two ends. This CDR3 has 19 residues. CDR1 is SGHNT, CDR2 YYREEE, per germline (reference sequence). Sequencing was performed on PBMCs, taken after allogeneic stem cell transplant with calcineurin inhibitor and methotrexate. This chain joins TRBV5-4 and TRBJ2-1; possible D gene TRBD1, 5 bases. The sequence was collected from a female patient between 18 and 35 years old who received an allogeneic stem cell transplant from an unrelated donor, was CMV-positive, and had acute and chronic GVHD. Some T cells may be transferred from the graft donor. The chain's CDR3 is CASSLGTFGPRQNGDEQFF. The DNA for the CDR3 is TGTGCCAGCAGCTTGGGCACTTTTGGCCCTCGACAGAACGGAGATGAGCAGTTCTTC.